This entry lists 9 T cell receptor beta chains sequenced from one sample in a study of blood T cell repertoires in COVID-19 (dated by TCRdb to the early 2020s). Library preparation employed the immunoSEQ multiplex PCR assay. Sourced from immuneACCESS, this table was stored by TCRdb with only in-frame sequences that have V and J called. A share of the clones is absent; for the studies checked, an unresolved V gene accounts for under half, and the remainder has no known explanation. The sample table holds over 300,000 clones, of which about 91% were seen once. Approximately 9.4% of the sample is held by the ten biggest clonotypes. Sequences were obtained from PBMCs or T cells enriched from blood (not recorded which). The receptors shown here come from a woman between 40 and 55 years old who had recovered from COVID-19.

The chain couples TRBV7-3 to TRBJ2-2, with TRBD1 as a possible D gene (6 bases). This CDR3 region has 14 residues. V shed 6 bases and J shed 6 bases, with 14 bases lying between them. The germline V gene has CDR1 SGHTA and CDR2 FQGTGA. CDR3 nucleotide sequence: TGTGCCAGCAGTCTCACAGGGAAGGCCGGGGAGCTGTTTTTT. It encodes CASSLTGKAGELFF.

The genes are TRBV5-3 and TRBJ1-5; 9 positions match TRBD1. TRBV5-3 is classed as an ORF, of uncertain function. CDR3 size: 15 residues. Germline trimming cut 8 bases from V and 3 bases from J; bases unmatched to any gene: 9. CDR3 sequence (DNA): TGTGCCAGCTTACTCGGGACAGGGAACAATCAGCCCCAGCATTTT. This encodes CASLLGTGNNQPQHF.

The gene calls are TRBV19 and TRBJ2-2, with TRBD2 identical over 9 bases. J lost 1 base, V lost 6 bases, and 6 bases had no gene match. Germline CDR1 and CDR2: LNHDA and SQIVND (reference sequence). This CDR3 has 16 amino acids. CDR3 nucleotides: TGTGCCAGTAGACTCCAACTAGCGGGGAACACCGGGGAGCTGTTTTTT. Protein product: CASRLQLAGNTGELFF.

This sequence joins TRBV3-1 (or the pseudogene TRBV3-2) and TRBJ1-1; D gene ambiguous. V was trimmed by 4 bases and J by 1 base, leaving 7 bases between them. The CDR3 extends over 13 amino acids. Germline V lookup: CDR1 LGHDT, CDR2 YNNKEL (reference sequence). CDR3 sequence (DNA): TGTGCCAGCAGCCTCACAGAGAACACTGAAGCTTTCTTT. This translates into CASSLTENTEAFF.

The CDR3 is CASSSRTGGMNTEAFF. In DNA form, the CDR3 reads TGTGCCAGCAGCTCCAGGACAGGGGGCATGAACACTGAAGCTTTCTTT. This chain joins TRBV7-8 and TRBJ1-1, with TRBD1 identical over 11 bases. This CDR3 contains 16 residues. The germline gives CDR1 SGHVS, CDR2 FQNEAQ. V lost 4 bases and J lost 0; bases outside the gene matches: 4. Based on the CDR3 plus reference TRBV7-8 and TRBJ1-1, the full variable domain is GAGVSQSPRYKVAKRGQDVALRCDPISGHVSLFWYQQALGQGPEFLTYFQNEAQLDKSGLPSDRFFAERPEGSVSTLKIQRTQQEDSAVYLCASSSRTGGMNTEAFFGQGTRLTVV.

The J gene is TRBJ1-3, the V gene TRBV18, with 8 bases lining up with TRBD1. This CDR3 is built from 18 residues. Losses at the gene ends were 2 bases for V and 2 bases for J; bases not matched to a gene: 11. In germline, CDR1 is KGHSH, CDR2 LQKENI. The CDR3: CASSPVGQGLGAGNTIYF. The CDR3 coding sequence is TGTGCCAGCTCACCAGTCGGACAGGGCCTAGGTGCTGGAAACACCATATATTTT. Full variable domain (rest looked up from reference TRBV18 and TRBJ1-3): NAGVMQNPRHLVRRRGQEARLRCSPMKGHSHVYWYRQLPEEGLKFMVYLQKENIIDESGMPKERFSAEFPKEGPSILRIQQVVRGDSAAYFCASSPVGQGLGAGNTIYFGEGSWLTVV.

This rearrangement joins TRBV7-2 to TRBJ1-2, with 8 positions matching TRBD1. The CDR3 runs to 16 residues. Germline CDR1 is SGHTA and CDR2 is FQGNSA. Unmatched junction bases numbered 8, after V lost 2 bases and J lost 3 bases. CDR3 coding DNA: TGTGCCAGCAGCTTAAGTCCGACAGGGGTGGACTATGGCTACACCTTC. Amino acids: CASSLSPTGVDYGYTF.

The rearrangement joins TRBV6-2 or TRBV6-3 to TRBJ2-7, with 7 bases aligning to TRBD2. The trim removed 2 bases at V and 7 bases at J, leaving 8 bases unmatched. Germline-derived CDR1 and CDR2 are MNHEY and SVGEGT. This CDR3 comprises 14 residues. CDR3 DNA: TGTGCCAGCAGTTACCGGGTAACCGGGAGGGAGCAGTACTTC. Translation gives CASSYRVTGREQYF.

This clone was observed once. The chain combines TRBV11-2 with TRBJ2-7; D is unresolved. Germline-derived CDR1 and CDR2 are SGHAT and FQNNGV. This CDR3 spans 15 amino acids. Trimming cost V 5 bases and J 2 bases, with 16 bases left between them. CDR3: CASSPRSVFTYEQYF. The CDR3 nucleotides read TGTGCCAGCAGCCCTCGGTCGGTCTTTACCTACGAGCAGTACTTC.